This TCR beta chain comes out of a study of shared clonotypes between healthy human individuals. Study-wide results and caveats: Naive CD4 clonotypes overlapped across a few donors at about 5%.

This CDR3 has 13 amino acids. The germline V gene encodes CDR1 KGHSH and CDR2 LQKENI. V lost 3 bases and J 5 bases, leaving 7 bases between the germline ends. The study ran the assay at deep level. Method: immunoSEQ multiplex PCR; TCRdb's copy keeps in-frame clones and lacks some. The sample records some 2,400,000 clones, more than 90% being singletons. A few counts support this clone. Its antigen is undetermined. Different DNA sequences within this sample yield the same CDR3. The chain uses TRBV18 and TRBJ2-2, with D unclear. This TCR was sampled from a man aged 18-30 years in good health. The sample comprised naive CD4+ T cells sorted from blood. Subset noted: CD45RA+ positively selected. The CDR3 coding sequence is TGTGCCAGCTCACCCCAGGCAACCGGGGAGCTGTTTTTT. The encoded protein is CASSPQATGELFF.